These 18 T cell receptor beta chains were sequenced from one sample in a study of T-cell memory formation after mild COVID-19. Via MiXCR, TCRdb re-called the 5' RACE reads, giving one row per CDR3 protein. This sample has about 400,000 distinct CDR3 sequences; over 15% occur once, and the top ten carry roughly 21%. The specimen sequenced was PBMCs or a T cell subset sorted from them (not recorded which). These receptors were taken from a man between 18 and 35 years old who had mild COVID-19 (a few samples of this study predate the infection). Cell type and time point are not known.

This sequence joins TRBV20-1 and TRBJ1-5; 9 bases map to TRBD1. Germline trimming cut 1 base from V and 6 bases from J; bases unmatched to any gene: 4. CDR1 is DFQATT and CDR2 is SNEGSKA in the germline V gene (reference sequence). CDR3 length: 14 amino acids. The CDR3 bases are TGCAGTGCTAGAGTTGGGACAGGGAGTCAGCCCCAGCATTTT. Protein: CSARVGTGSQPQHF.

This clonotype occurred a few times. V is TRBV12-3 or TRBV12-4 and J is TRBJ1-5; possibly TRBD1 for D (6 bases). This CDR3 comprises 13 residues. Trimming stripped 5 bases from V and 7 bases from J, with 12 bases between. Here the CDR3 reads CASSIGDKQPQHF. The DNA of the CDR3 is TGTGCCAGCAGTATAGGGGACAAACAGCCCCAGCATTTT.

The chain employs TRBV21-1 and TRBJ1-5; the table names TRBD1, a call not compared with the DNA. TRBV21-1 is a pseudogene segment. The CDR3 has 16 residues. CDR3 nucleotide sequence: TGTGCCGGCTTCGGGGCAGGGGGCTTGGGAAGGCAGCCCCAGCATTTT. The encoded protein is CAGFGAGGLGRQPQHF.

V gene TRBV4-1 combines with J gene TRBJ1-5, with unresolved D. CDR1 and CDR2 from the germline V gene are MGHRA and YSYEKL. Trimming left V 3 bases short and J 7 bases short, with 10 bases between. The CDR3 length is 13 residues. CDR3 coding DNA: TGCGCCAGCAGCCAGCGGGCGGAACAGCCCCAGCATTTT. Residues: CASSQRAEQPQHF.

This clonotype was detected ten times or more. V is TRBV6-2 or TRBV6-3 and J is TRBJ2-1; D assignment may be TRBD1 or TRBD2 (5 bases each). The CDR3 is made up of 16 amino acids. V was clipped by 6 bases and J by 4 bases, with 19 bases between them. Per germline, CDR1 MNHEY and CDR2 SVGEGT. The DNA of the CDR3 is TGTGCCAGCAGACCGGGACCGGGTGGCCTTTACAATGAGCAGTTCTTC. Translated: CASRPGPGGLYNEQFF.

As DNA, the CDR3 is TGCGCCAGCACCCCCGATGGGACGTCTAATGAAAAACTGTTTTTT. It translates to CASTPDGTSNEKLFF. J is TRBJ1-4 and V is TRBV5-1; D possibly corresponds to TRBD1 (5 bases). Deletions cut 6 bases from V and 3 bases from J, with 15 bases between. This CDR3 region has 15 residues. CDR1 SGHRS and CDR2 YFSETQ come from the germline V gene.

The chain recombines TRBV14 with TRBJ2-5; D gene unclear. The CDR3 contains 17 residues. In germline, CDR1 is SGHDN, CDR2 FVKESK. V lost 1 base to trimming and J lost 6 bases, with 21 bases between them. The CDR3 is CASSQVTPGQPSKTQYF. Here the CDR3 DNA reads TGTGCCAGCAGCCAAGTCACTCCAGGCCAACCCTCGAAGACCCAGTACTTC.

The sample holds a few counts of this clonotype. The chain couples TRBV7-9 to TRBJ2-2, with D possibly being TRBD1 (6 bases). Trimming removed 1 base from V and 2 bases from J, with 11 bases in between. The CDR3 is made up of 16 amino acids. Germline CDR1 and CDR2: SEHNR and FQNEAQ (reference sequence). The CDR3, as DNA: TGTGCCAGCAGCTTAGTGATGGGGGCCAACACCGGGGAGCTGTTTTTT. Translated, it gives CASSLVMGANTGELFF.

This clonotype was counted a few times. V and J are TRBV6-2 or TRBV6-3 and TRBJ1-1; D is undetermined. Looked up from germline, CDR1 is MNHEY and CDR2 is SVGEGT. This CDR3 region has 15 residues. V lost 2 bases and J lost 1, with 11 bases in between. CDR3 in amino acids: CASSYPEPGNTEAFF. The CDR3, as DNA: TGTGCCAGCAGTTACCCGGAACCAGGGAACACTGAAGCTTTCTTT.

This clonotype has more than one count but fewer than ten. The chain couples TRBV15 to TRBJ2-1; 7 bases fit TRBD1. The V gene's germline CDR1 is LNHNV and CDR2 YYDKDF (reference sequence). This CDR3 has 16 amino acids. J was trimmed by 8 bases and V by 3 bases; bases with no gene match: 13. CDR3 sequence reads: CATSRERDSLRDEQFF. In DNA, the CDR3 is TGTGCCACCAGCAGGGAACGGGACAGTCTTAGGGATGAGCAGTTCTTC.

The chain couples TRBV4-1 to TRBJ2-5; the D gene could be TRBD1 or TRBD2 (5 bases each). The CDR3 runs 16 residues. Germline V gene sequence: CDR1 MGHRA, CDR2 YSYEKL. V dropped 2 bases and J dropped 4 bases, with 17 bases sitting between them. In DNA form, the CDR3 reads TGCGCCAGCAGCCAACAGGGCCCGGGGCTGGGAGAGACCCAGTACTTC. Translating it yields CASSQQGPGLGETQYF.

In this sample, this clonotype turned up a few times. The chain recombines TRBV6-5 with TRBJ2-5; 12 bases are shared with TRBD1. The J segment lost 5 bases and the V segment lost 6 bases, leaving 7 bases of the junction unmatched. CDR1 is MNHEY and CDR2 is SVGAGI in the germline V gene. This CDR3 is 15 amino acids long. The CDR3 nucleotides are TGTGCCAGCAGGCGGGGACAGGGGGCGTTCGAGACCCAGTACTTC. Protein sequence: CASRRGQGAFETQYF.

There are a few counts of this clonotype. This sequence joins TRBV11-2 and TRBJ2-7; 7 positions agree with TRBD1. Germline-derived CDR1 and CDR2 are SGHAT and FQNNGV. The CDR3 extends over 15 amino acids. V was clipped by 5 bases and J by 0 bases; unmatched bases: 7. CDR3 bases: TGTGCCAGCAGCGCCCTCCGGGACAGCTCCTACGAGCAGTACTTC. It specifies CASSALRDSSYEQYF.

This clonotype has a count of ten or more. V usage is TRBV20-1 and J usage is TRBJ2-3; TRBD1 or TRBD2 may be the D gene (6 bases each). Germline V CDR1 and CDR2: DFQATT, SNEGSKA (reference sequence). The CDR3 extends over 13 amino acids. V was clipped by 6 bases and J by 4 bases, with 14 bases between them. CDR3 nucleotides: TGCAGTGCAAACGGGGGCGGGCCAGATACGCAGTATTTT. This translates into CSANGGGPDTQYF.

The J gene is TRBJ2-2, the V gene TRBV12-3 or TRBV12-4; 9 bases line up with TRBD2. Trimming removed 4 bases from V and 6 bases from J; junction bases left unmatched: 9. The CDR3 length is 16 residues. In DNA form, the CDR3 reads TGTGCCAGCAGTTCCTCGGCTAGCGGGGTCGCCGGGGAGCTGTTTTTT. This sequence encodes CASSSSASGVAGELFF.

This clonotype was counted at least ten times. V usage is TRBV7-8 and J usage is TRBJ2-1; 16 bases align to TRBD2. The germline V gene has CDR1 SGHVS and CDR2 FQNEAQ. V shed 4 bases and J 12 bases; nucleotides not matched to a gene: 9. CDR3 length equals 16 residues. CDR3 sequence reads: CASSWKGTSGGAVQFF. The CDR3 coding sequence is TGTGCCAGCAGCTGGAAAGGGACTAGCGGGGGGGCTGTGCAGTTCTTC.

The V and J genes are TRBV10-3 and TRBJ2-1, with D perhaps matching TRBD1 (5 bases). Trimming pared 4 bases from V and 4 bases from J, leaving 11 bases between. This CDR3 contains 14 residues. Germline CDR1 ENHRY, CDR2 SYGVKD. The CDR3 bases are TGTGCCATCAGTGGTCCGACAGAATACAATGAGCAGTTCTTC. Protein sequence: CAISGPTEYNEQFF.

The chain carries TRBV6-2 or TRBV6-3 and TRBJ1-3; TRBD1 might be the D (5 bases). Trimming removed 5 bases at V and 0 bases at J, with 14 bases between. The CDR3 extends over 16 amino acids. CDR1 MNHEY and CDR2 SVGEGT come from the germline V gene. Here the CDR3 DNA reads TGTGCCAGCAGTCGTCAGGGTGGGGTCTCTGGAAACACCATATATTTT. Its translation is CASSRQGGVSGNTIYF.